Listed here is a single TCR beta chain. Treatment meaning: approximately 18 received Ad26.COV2.S at low or high dose, single or two shots; about 5 received placebo; per-sample allocation not given. Day 63 following the first vaccine or placebo injection was when the samples were taken. The data originate from a study of Ad26.COV2.S vaccination and SARS-CoV-2 variants. Clones were sequenced by immunoSEQ multiplex PCR, and TCRdb holds only the in-frame ones, with some missing. The sample records around 350,000 clones, roughly 81% being singletons. Germline assignment: CDR1 MNHEY and CDR2 SMNVEV (reference sequence). The CDR3 covers 12 residues. Trimming removed 2 bases at V and 5 bases at J, with 7 bases between.

The chain has TRBV27 and TRBJ2-7, with D possibly matching TRBD1 (6 bases). This material consisted of peripheral blood, taken in a trial of Ad26.COV2.S vaccine versus placebo. The sequence was collected from a person between 18 and 60 years old who received the Ad26.COV2.S COVID-19 vaccine or a placebo. CDR3 coding DNA: TGTGCCAGCAGTTTAACAGGGAACGAGCAGTACTTC. This codes for CASSLTGNEQYF.